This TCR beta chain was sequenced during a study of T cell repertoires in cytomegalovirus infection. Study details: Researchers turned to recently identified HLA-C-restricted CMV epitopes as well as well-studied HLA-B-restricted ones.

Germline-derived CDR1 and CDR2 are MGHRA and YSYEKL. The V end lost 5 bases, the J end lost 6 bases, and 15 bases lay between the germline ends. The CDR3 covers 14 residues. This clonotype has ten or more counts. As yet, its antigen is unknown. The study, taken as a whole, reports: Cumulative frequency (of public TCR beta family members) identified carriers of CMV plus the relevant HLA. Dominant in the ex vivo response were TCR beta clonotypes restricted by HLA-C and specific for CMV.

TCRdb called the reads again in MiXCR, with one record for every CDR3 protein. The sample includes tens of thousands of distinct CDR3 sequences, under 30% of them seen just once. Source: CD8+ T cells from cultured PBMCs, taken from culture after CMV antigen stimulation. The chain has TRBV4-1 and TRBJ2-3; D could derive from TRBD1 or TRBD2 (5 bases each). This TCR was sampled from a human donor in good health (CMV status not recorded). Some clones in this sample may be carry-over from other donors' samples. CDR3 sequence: CASSLGEFEDTQYF. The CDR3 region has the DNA TGCGCCAGCAGCTTGGGGGAATTTGAGGATACGCAGTATTTT.